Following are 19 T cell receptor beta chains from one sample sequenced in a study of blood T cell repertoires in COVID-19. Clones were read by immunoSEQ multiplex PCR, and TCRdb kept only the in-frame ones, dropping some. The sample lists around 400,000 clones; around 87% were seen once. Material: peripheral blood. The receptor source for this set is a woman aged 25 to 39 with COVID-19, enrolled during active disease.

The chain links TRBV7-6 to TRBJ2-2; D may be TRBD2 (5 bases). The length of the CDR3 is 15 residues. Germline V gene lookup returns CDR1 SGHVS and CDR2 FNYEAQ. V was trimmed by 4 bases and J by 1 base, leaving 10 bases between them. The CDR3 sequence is CASSSPGVNTGELFF. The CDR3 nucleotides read TGTGCCAGCAGCTCTCCCGGGGTGAACACCGGGGAGCTGTTTTTT.

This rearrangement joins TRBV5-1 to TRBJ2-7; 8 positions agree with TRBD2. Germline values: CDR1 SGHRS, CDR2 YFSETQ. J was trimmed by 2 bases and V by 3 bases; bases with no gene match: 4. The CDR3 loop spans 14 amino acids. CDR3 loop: CASSSSGGTYEQYF. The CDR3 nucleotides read TGCGCCAGCAGCTCCAGCGGGGGCACCTACGAGCAGTACTTC.

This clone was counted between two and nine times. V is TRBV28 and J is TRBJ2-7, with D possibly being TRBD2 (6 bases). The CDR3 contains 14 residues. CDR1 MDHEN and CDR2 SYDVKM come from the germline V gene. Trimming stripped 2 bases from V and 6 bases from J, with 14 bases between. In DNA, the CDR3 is TGTGCCAGCAGTTTAGTTGTCGGGGGAACCGAGCAGTACTTC. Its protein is CASSLVVGGTEQYF.

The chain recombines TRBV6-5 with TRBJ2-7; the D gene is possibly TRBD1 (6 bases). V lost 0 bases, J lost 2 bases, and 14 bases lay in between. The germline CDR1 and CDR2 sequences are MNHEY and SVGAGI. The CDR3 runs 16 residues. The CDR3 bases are TGTGCCAGCAGTTACTCTATGGACAGCATCCCCTACGAGCAGTACTTC. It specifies CASSYSMDSIPYEQYF.

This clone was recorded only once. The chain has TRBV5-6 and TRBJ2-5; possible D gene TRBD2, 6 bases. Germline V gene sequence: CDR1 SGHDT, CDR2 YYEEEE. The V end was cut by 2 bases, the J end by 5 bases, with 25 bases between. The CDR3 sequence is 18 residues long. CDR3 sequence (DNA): TGTGCCAGCAGCTTTTTATCCCCCGGTCGGGAGTTTAGGGAGACCCAGTACTTC. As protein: CASSFLSPGREFRETQYF.

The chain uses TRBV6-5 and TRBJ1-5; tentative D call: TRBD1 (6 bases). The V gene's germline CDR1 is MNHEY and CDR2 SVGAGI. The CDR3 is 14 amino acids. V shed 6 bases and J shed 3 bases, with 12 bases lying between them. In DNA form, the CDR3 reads TGTGCCAGCAGGCCAACAGGGATCAATCAGCCCCAGCATTTT. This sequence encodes CASRPTGINQPQHF.

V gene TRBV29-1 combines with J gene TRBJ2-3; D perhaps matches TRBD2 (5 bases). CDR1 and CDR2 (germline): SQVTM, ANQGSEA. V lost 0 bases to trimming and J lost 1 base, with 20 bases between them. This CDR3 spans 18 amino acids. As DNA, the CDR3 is TGCAGCGTTGAAGACCCCGGAGGATGGGTTCGGGGCACAGATACGCAGTATTTT. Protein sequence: CSVEDPGGWVRGTDTQYF.

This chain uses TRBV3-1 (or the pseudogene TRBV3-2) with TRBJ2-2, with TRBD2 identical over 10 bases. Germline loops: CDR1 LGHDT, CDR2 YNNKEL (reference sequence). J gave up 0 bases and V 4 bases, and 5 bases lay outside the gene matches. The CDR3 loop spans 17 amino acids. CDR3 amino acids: CASSLLTSGANTGELFF. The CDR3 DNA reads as TGTGCCAGCAGCCTCCTTACTAGCGGGGCGAACACCGGGGAGCTGTTTTTT.

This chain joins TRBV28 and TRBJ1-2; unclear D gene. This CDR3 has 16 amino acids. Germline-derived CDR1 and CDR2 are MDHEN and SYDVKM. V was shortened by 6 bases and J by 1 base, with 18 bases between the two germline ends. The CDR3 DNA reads TGTGCCAGCAGCCGTCGTGAGGGCCCCTTTAACTATGGCTACACCTTC. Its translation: CASSRREGPFNYGYTF.

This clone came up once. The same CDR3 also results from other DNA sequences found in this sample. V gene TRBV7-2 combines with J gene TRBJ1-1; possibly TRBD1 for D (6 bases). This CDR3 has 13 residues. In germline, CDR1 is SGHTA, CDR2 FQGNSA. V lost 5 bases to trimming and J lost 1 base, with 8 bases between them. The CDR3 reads CASSLQGNTEAFF. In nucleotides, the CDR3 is TGTGCCAGCAGCCTACAGGGGAACACTGAAGCTTTCTTT.

CDR3 DNA sequence: TGTGCCAGCAGTCTAGCGGGAGGGACTGGCTACGAGCAGTACTTC. Translated, it gives CASSLAGGTGYEQYF. The chain employs TRBV5-4 and TRBJ2-7, with 12 bases identical to TRBD2. This CDR3 contains 15 residues. Germline V gene data show CDR1 as SGHNT and CDR2 as YYREEE (reference sequence). V shed 5 bases, J shed 3 bases, and the junction held 6 bases outside the gene matches. Using reference TRBV5-4 and TRBJ2-7 for the parts outside the CDR3, the full variable domain is ETGVTQSPTHLIKTRGQQVTLRCSSQSGHNTVSWYQQALGQGPQFIFQYYREEENGRGNFPPRFSGLQFPNYSSELNVNALELDDSALYLCASSLAGGTGYEQYFGPGTRLTVT.

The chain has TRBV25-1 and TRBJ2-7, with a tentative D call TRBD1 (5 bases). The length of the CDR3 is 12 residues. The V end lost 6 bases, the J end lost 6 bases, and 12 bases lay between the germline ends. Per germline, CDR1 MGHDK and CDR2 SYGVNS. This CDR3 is CASSLAGAEQYF. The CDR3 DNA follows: TGTGCCAGCAGCTTGGCTGGGGCCGAGCAGTACTTC.

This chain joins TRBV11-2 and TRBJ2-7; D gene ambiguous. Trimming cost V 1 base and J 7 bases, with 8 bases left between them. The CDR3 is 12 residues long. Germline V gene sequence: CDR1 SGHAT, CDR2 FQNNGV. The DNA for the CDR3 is TGTGCCAGCAGCTTAGTTTTTCGGGAGCAGTACTTC. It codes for CASSLVFREQYF.

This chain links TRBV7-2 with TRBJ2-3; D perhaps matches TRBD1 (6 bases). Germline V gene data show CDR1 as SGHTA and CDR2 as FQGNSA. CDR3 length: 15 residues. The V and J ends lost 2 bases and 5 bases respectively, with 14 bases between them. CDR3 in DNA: TGTGCCAGCAGCTTACCGAAGGGGGTGGAAGATACGCAGTATTTT. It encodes CASSLPKGVEDTQYF.

The CDR3 nucleotides read TGTGCCAGTAGTATCCCAGGGTCATCCTACGAGCAGTACTTC. It codes for CASSIPGSSYEQYF. The rearrangement uses TRBV19 and TRBJ2-7; TRBD1 is a possible D gene (5 bases). The V end was cut by 3 bases, the J end by 1 base, with 10 bases between. The CDR3 extends over 14 amino acids. Germline V gives CDR1 LNHDA, CDR2 SQIVND (reference sequence).

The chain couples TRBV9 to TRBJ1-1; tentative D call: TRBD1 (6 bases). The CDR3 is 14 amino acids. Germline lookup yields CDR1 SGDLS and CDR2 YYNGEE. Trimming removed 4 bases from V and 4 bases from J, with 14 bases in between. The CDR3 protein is CASSFTGLGTEAFF. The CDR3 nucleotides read TGTGCCAGCAGCTTTACAGGGTTGGGCACTGAAGCTTTCTTT.

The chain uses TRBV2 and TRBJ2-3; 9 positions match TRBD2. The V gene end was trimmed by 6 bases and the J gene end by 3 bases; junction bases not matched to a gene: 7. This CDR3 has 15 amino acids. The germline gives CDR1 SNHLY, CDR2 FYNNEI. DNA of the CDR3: TGTGCCAGCAGGCCCCAACTAGCGGGTACAGATACGCAGTATTTT. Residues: CASRPQLAGTDTQYF.

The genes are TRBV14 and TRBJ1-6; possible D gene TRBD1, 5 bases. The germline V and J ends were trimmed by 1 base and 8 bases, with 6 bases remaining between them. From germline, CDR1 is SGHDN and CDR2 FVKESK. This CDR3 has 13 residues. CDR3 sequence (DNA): TGTGCCAGCAGCCAAGCGGGGGATTCACCCCTCCACTTT. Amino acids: CASSQAGDSPLHF.

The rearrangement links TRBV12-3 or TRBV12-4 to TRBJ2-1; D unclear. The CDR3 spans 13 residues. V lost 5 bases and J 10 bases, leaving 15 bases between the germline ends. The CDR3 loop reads CASSPPGGQEQFF. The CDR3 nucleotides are TGTGCCAGCAGTCCCCCTGGCGGTCAGGAGCAGTTCTTC.